This T cell receptor beta chain was documented in a study of T cells in Graves' hyperthyroidism and ophthalmopathy. Study observations and caveats: Stable hyperthyroidism was separated from ophthalmopathy by a model based on 13 V-J features. The blood repertoire included most of the expanded thyroid clonotypes above 0.001.

RNA transcripts provided the source from which TCR beta CDR3 regions were amplified. HTBI primers were employed in a first-round RT-PCR of the TCR CDR3. From the multiplex PCR reads, TCRdb called clonotypes with MiXCR, one entry per CDR3 protein. The sample carries about 270,000 distinct CDR3 sequences, roughly 15% recorded once. The ends lost 3 bases at V and 5 bases at J; junction bases unmatched: 5. Germline loops: CDR1 SGHDT, CDR2 YYEEEE. This CDR3 has 14 residues. In this sample, this clonotype turned up many times. Antigen unknown. Hyperthyroidism had been newly diagnosed in patients aged 18 to 65, and its duration was under 2 months.

This chain uses TRBV5-6 with TRBJ1-1; 9 nucleotides agree with TRBD1. Input material: blood. The TCR originated in a woman aged 50 to 60 with Graves' hyperthyroidism that later progressed to Graves' ophthalmopathy. The DNA of the CDR3 is TGTGCCAGCAGCTGGGGGACAGGGTGGACTGAAGCTTTCTTT. Its protein product is CASSWGTGWTEAFF.